These 14 T cell receptor beta chains share one sample of origin, sequenced in a study of blood T cell repertoires in COVID-19. Assay used: immunoSEQ multiplex PCR; TCRdb lists only in-frame clones, some missing. The data hold approximately 220,000 clones, with about 80% observed a single time. Sequencing was carried out using PBMCs or T cells enriched from blood (not recorded which). The receptors were sampled from a woman between 45 and 60 years old who had been exposed to COVID-19.

The chain carries TRBV2 and TRBJ2-6; the D gene is possibly TRBD1 (5 bases). Per the germline V gene, CDR1 is SNHLY and CDR2 is FYNNEI. CDR3 length: 15 amino acids. The ends were cut back, 8 bases at V and 4 bases at J, with 15 bases in the middle. CDR3 sequence: CASDDSSLGANVLTF. The CDR3 DNA sequence: TGTGCCAGCGACGACAGCTCACTCGGGGCCAACGTCCTGACTTTC.

J is TRBJ2-7 and V is TRBV4-3, with D perhaps TRBD2 (6 bases). CDR3 length: 14 residues. Germline V gives CDR1 LGHNA, CDR2 YSLEER. Trimming removed 4 bases from V and 2 bases from J, with 12 bases in between. CDR3 sequence reads: CASSPHGTAYEQYF. The DNA of the CDR3 is TGCGCCAGCAGCCCCCACGGGACTGCCTACGAGCAGTACTTC.

The rearrangement links TRBV6-6 to TRBJ2-3; 9 nucleotides align to TRBD2. Germline-derived CDR1 and CDR2 are MNHNY and SVGAGI (reference sequence). V dropped 0 bases and J dropped 10; count of bases not matched to a gene: 8. The CDR3 spans 15 residues. The CDR3 DNA follows: TGTGCCAGCAGTTACTCGGGTCTAGCGGGGACTTCGCAGTATTTT. Residues: CASSYSGLAGTSQYF.

This clone has a handful of counts. This chain uses TRBV7-2 with TRBJ2-7, with TRBD1 matching over 11 bases. The CDR3 is 17 amino acids. Per the germline V gene, CDR1 is SGHTA and CDR2 is FQGNSA. Unmatched junction bases numbered 10, after V lost 4 bases and J lost 2 bases. The CDR3 loop is CASSSRSGTGGTYEQYF. The DNA for the CDR3 is TGTGCCAGCAGCTCAAGATCCGGGACAGGGGGAACCTACGAGCAGTACTTC. The full variable domain, its missing parts supplied by reference TRBV7-2 and TRBJ2-7, is GAGVSQSPSNKVTEKGKDVELRCDPISGHTALYWYRQSLGQGLEFLIYFQGNSAPDKSGLPSDRFSAERTGGSVSTLTIQRTQQEDSAVYLCASSSRSGTGGTYEQYFGPGTRLTVT.

This chain uses TRBV28 with TRBJ1-5; D is undetermined. Germline loops: CDR1 MDHEN, CDR2 SYDVKM. Trimming left V 2 bases short and J 2 bases short, with 7 bases between. The CDR3 runs to 14 residues. The CDR3 coding sequence is TGTGCCAGCAGTTTACGAGAGGGCAATCAGCCCCAGCATTTT. Amino acid sequence: CASSLREGNQPQHF.

This sequence joins TRBV6-5 and TRBJ1-2; weak D call: TRBD1 (5 bases). V was cut by 7 bases and J by 2 bases, with 17 bases left in between. Germline V gives CDR1 MNHEY, CDR2 SVGAGI. The CDR3 contains 15 residues. In DNA, the CDR3 is TGTGCCAGCACCCGCCGAGTGGGGGGAAACTATGGCTACACCTTC. It yields the protein CASTRRVGGNYGYTF.

The chain uses TRBV5-4 and TRBJ2-1; 7 bases agree with TRBD2. CDR3 length: 14 amino acids. Germline values: CDR1 SGHNT, CDR2 YYREEE (reference sequence). After removal of 3 bases from V and 5 bases from J, the junction contained 5 bases not matched to a gene. The CDR3 bases are TGTGCCAGCAGCTCCGGGGGGTTACACAATGAGCAGTTCTTC. As protein: CASSSGGLHNEQFF.

The CDR3 sequence is CASSLTGDTQYF. In nucleotides, the CDR3 is TGTGCCAGCAGCTTGACAGGGGATACGCAGTATTTT. This chain links TRBV7-9 with TRBJ2-3, with TRBD1 matching 7 bases. The V gene end was trimmed by 3 bases and the J gene end by 6 bases; junction bases not matched to a gene: 0. The germline V gene encodes CDR1 SEHNR and CDR2 FQNEAQ (reference sequence). This CDR3 contains 12 residues.

As to this clone: Other DNA sequences of this sample code for an identical CDR3. The rearrangement uses TRBV27 and TRBJ1-6; D remains ambiguous. Per germline, CDR1 MNHEY and CDR2 SMNVEV (reference sequence). The CDR3 contains 14 residues. Trimming shortened V by 5 bases and J by 0 bases, and 5 bases separated the two germline ends. Here the CDR3 DNA reads TGTGCCAGCAGTCGGAGCTCCTATAATTCACCCCTCCACTTT. Translation gives CASSRSSYNSPLHF.

The rearrangement joins TRBV7-2 to TRBJ2-2; TRBD2 aligns across 8 bases. Germline trimming cut 2 bases from V and 5 bases from J; bases unmatched to any gene: 4. The CDR3 runs 15 residues. CDR1 is SGHTA and CDR2 is FQGNSA in the germline V gene. CDR3 nucleotides: TGTGCCAGCAGCTTAAAAGGCGGGAGGACCGGGGAGCTGTTTTTT. Translation: CASSLKGGRTGELFF.

This chain links TRBV28 with TRBJ2-7; TRBD1 matches 10 bases. This CDR3 region has 17 residues. The germline V gene has CDR1 MDHEN and CDR2 SYDVKM. After removal of 5 bases from V and 2 bases from J, the junction contained 12 bases not matched to a gene. The CDR3 sequence is CASSPSGQGSVTYEQYF. Here the CDR3 DNA reads TGTGCCAGCAGTCCCTCGGGACAGGGGTCAGTTACCTACGAGCAGTACTTC.

This chain joins TRBV9 and TRBJ1-2, with 7 bases that match TRBD1. V lost 0 bases to trimming and J lost 8 bases; unmatched junction nucleotides: 4. The length of the CDR3 is 13 residues. The V gene's germline CDR1 is SGDLS and CDR2 YYNGEE. The CDR3 loop reads CASSVATGDGYTF. DNA for the CDR3: TGTGCCAGCAGCGTAGCAACAGGGGACGGCTACACCTTC.

The chain joins TRBV12-5 to TRBJ1-3; D possibly corresponds to TRBD1 (6 bases). CDR3 length equals 16 residues. Germline CDR1 is LGHNT and CDR2 is FRNRAP. V was pared by 0 bases and J by 1 base, with 10 bases between. The CDR3 coding sequence is TGTGCTAGTGGTTTGGTAATGGGGGCTTCTGGAAACACCATATATTTT. Encoded protein: CASGLVMGASGNTIYF.

The chain has TRBV18 and TRBJ1-1; possibly TRBD1 for D (6 bases). Germline V gene lookup returns CDR1 KGHSH and CDR2 LQKENI. V lost 5 bases and J 2 bases, leaving 12 bases between the germline ends. The CDR3 has 14 residues. The CDR3 region is CASSSRTVNTEAFF. CDR3 nucleotides: TGTGCCAGCTCAAGCCGGACAGTCAACACTGAAGCTTTCTTT.